These T cell receptor beta chains were read from a single sample in a study of vaccination and CD4 T cells after COVID-19. Each CDR3 protein gets one entry after TCRdb re-called the PCR reads with MiXCR. The table includes 4,500 to 6,000 distinct CDR3 sequences, approximately 40% detected once. No antigen is known for these receptors. Sequencing input: CD4+ T cells from blood, cultured in vitro. These receptors were taken from a human donor in good health. CDR3s include the opening cysteine and the closing phenylalanine or tryptophan. D genes are given only for firm matches. Size is stated for part of the rows, as once, few or many counts, or as a class when the clone is expanded.

V	J	size	D	DNA	CDR3
TRBV11-2	TRBJ2-5	NA	TRBD2	TGTGCCAGCAGCTTAGGACTAGCGGGCCAAGAGACCCAGTACTTC	CASSLGLAGQETQYF
TRBV6-5	TRBJ2-7	few	NA	TGTGCCAGCAGTTACTCGACGGGACTCTCCTACGAGCAGTACTTC	CASSYSTGLSYEQYF
TRBV7-9	TRBJ1-6	NA	TRBD1	TGTGCCAGCAGCCCATCAACAGGGGCCCTAGCGGCTTCACCCCTCCACTTT	CASSPSTGALAASPLHF
TRBV20-1	TRBJ2-5	few	TRBD2	TGCAGTGCTAGAGACGGGGGGGCCGAAGAGACCCAGTACTTC	CSARDGGAEETQYF
TRBV27	TRBJ1-2	few	TRBD1	TGTGCCAGCAGTCTCCAGGGGGCATGGGAATATGGCTACACCTTC	CASSLQGAWEYGYTF
TRBV7-2	TRBJ1-1	large	NA	TGTGCCCGAGACCGGAGGGAAACGAACACTGAAGCTTTCTTT	CARDRRETNTEAFF
TRBV6-5	TRBJ1-1	NA	NA	TGTGCCAGCAGTTACGGGGCGGCGCCTGGCCCCGAAGCTTTCTTT	CASSYGAAPGPEAFF
TRBV20-1	TRBJ1-1	NA	NA	TGCAACCCGGACAGTAACACTGAAGCTTTCTTT	CNPDSNTEAFF
TRBV18	TRBJ1-2	NA	NA	TGTGCCAGCTCACAAGACATAACGTCTGGCTACACCTTC	CASSQDITSGYTF
TRBV3-1	TRBJ2-5	NA	NA	TGTGCCAGCAGCCAAGCATCGAGGGGTTATCAAGAGACCCAGTACTTC	CASSQASRGYQETQYF
TRBV5-8	TRBJ2-5	NA	TRBD1	TGTGCCAGCAGCTTGCCAAGCTGGGGACAGCAAGAGACCCAGTACTTC	CASSLPSWGQQETQYF
TRBV7-2	TRBJ2-7	NA	TRBD2	TGTGCCAGCAGGCAAGCGGGGGATTTTATCCGGCAGTACTTC	CASRQAGDFIRQYF
TRBV20-1	TRBJ2-1	few	NA	TGCAGTGCTTCCGACTACCGACAGTACAATGAGCAGTTCTTC	CSASDYRQYNEQFF
TRBV27	TRBJ1-2	NA	NA	TGTGCCAGCAGTTTAATGGTTCTGACGGGGACACTTAATGGCTACACCTTC	CASSLMVLTGTLNGYTF
TRBV6-4	TRBJ2-6	few	NA	TGTGCCAGCAGTGACACTAGCTCTGGGGCCAACGTCCTGACTTTC	CASSDTSSGANVLTF
TRBV6-1	TRBJ1-6	few	NA	TGTGCCAGCAGTGGGTACGAGGGTGATAATTCACCCCTCCACTTT	CASSGYEGDNSPLHF
TRBV7-2	TRBJ2-3	NA	NA	TGTGCCAGCAGCCGATACACAGATACGCAGTATTTT	CASSRYTDTQYF
TRBV5-4	TRBJ1-1	NA	NA	TGTGCCAGCAGCTTGGGGGGTCTGGGCACTGAAGCTTTCTTT	CASSLGGLGTEAFF
TRBV6-1	TRBJ1-2	few	NA	TGTGCCAGCAGTCCATCCCCCGTCTATGGCTACACCTTC	CASSPSPVYGYTF
TRBV6-1	TRBJ1-3	NA	NA	TGTGCCAGCTTAAACCCGGGGGGCTCAGGAAACACCATATATTTT	CASLNPGGSGNTIYF
TRBV6-1	TRBJ1-1	few	NA	TGTGCCAGCAGTCAACTACGACAGCTGAACACTGAAGCTTTCTTT	CASSQLRQLNTEAFF
TRBV20-1	TRBJ2-1	once	TRBD2	TGCAGTGCTAGACTAGCGGACAATGAGCAGTTCTTC	CSARLADNEQFF
TRBV6-2/TRBV6-3	TRBJ1-1	few	NA	TGTGCCAGCAGTCACCAGAACACTGAAGCTTTCTTT	CASSHQNTEAFF
TRBV7-9	TRBJ2-3	NA	NA	TGTGCCAGCAGCCCGGGGCAGGGGAGGGATACGCAGTATTTT	CASSPGQGRDTQYF
TRBV7-9	TRBJ1-1	NA	NA	TGTGCCAGCAGCCCAGTCCCGGAGGGGGCTGAAGCTTTCTTT	CASSPVPEGAEAFF
TRBV10-2	TRBJ2-7	NA	TRBD1	TGCGCCAGCAGTGAGTACAGGGGGTTTCCCTACGAGCAGTACTTC	CASSEYRGFPYEQYF
TRBV12-3/TRBV12-4	TRBJ1-6	NA	NA	TGTGCCAGTCATTTGGGTCAGGGTAATTCACCCCTCCACTTT	CASHLGQGNSPLHF
TRBV6-1	TRBJ1-6	few	TRBD1	TGTGCCAGCAGTGCGCAGGGGGGACTCAATAATTCACCCCTCCACTTT	CASSAQGGLNNSPLHF
TRBV6-1	TRBJ1-2	NA	NA	TGTGCCAGCAGTGAAAATGATGTCTATGGCTACACCTTC	CASSENDVYGYTF
TRBV20-1	TRBJ1-1	NA	NA	TGCAGCGGCGGACGGCCCGCGAACACTGAAGCTTTCTTT	CSGGRPANTEAFF
TRBV6-1	TRBJ2-3	few	NA	TGTGCCAGCAGTCGGGACATCGTCCGCACAGATACGCAGTATTTT	CASSRDIVRTDTQYF
TRBV10-3	TRBJ2-7	NA	TRBD1	TGTGCCATCAGTGAGGACAGGGCCCTCTACGAGCAGTACTTC	CAISEDRALYEQYF
TRBV6-1	TRBJ1-2	NA	NA	TGTGCCAGCAGTGGGGGAACGGGACCTTTC	CASSGGTGPF
TRBV11-2	TRBJ1-1	NA	NA	TGTGCCAGCAGCTTAGGGTCGACGCTTGAAGCTTTCTTT	CASSLGSTLEAFF
TRBV6-2/TRBV6-3	TRBJ1-5	NA	TRBD1	TGTGCCAGCAGCTCCACAGGGGTCTACAATCAGCCCCAGCATTTT	CASSSTGVYNQPQHF
TRBV25-1	TRBJ1-6	NA	NA	TGTGCCAGCAGTGCCAGCCCGACAGATTCACCCCTCCACTTT	CASSASPTDSPLHF
TRBV19	TRBJ1-1	NA	NA	TGTGCCAGTAGTATAAGAGGGGAAGCTTTCTTT	CASSIRGEAFF
TRBV12-3/TRBV12-4	TRBJ1-6	few	NA	TGTGCCAGCAGTTCAGGGAATAATTCACCCCTCCACTTT	CASSSGNNSPLHF
TRBV5-1	TRBJ2-5	NA	NA	TGCGCCAGCGGAAATCAGGGGGGGGAAGAGACCCAGTACTTC	CASGNQGGEETQYF
TRBV7-9	TRBJ2-7	NA	NA	TGTGCCAGCAGCTTACACGGTGAGCAGTACTTC	CASSLHGEQYF
TRBV2	TRBJ1-2	NA	NA	TGTGCCAGCAGTGAAATGGGAGCAGGAGCTAACTATGGCTACACCTTC	CASSEMGAGANYGYTF
TRBV10-1	TRBJ1-1	NA	NA	TGCGCCAGCAGTGAGTCGGGTCGATGGGGGTCGGACACTGAAGCTTTCTTT	CASSESGRWGSDTEAFF
TRBV7-3	TRBJ1-1	NA	TRBD1	TGTGCCAGCAGCCGAAGCGGACAGGGGGCTTCTGAAGCTTTCTTT	CASSRSGQGASEAFF
TRBV7-9	TRBJ1-2	NA	NA	TGTGCCAGCAGCTTTGGCTCAGGAGGCTACACCTTC	CASSFGSGGYTF
TRBV20-1	TRBJ2-6	NA	NA	TGCAGTGCTAGGAACAGGGTAGGGGCCAACGTCCTGACTTTC	CSARNRVGANVLTF
TRBV7-3	TRBJ2-5	once	NA	TGTGCCAGCAGCTTGACAGCTAAAGAGACCCAGTACTTC	CASSLTAKETQYF
TRBV19	TRBJ1-1	NA	NA	TGTGCCAGTACCTGGGCCCTAAGGGTTAACACTGAAGCTTTCTTT	CASTWALRVNTEAFF
TRBV7-8	TRBJ1-1	NA	NA	TGTGCCAGCAGCTTAATTTACACTGAAGCTTTCTTT	CASSLIYTEAFF
TRBV7-6	TRBJ1-1	NA	NA	TGTGCCAGCAGCTTAAGGGAGAACACTGAAGCTTTCTTT	CASSLRENTEAFF
TRBV20-1	TRBJ2-4	NA	TRBD1	TGCAGTGCTAGAGATGACAGGGGCGCTTTTCAGTACTTC	CSARDDRGAFQYF